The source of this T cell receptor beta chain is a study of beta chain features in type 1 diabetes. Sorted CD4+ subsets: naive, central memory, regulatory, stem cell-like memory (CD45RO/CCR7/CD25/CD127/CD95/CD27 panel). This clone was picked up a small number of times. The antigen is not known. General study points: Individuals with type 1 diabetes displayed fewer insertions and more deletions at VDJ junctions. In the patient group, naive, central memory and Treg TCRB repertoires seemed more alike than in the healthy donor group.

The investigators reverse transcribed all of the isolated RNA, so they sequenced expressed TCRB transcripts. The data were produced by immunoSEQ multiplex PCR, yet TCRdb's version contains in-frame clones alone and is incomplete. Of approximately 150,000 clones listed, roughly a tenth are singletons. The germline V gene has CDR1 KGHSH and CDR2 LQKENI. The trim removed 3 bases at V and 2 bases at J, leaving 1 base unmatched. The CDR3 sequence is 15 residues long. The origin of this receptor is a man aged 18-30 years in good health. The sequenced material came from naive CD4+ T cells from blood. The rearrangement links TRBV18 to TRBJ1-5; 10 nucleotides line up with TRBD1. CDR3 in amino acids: CASSPGQGGNQPQHF. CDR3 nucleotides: TGTGCCAGCTCACCTGGACAGGGGGGCAATCAGCCCCAGCATTTT.